This T cell receptor (beta chain) was sequenced during a study of blood T cell repertoires in COVID-19. The overall study: COVID-19 samples, acute and convalescent, were from the United States, Italy and Spain. PBMCs, B-cell-depleted T cells, or T cells provided the cDNA or gDNA that made up the material.

In the study's own analysis: Researchers report that nucleated cell counts were estimated from reference gene primer amplification. TCRdb's table, derived via immunoSEQ multiplex PCR, lists solely in-frame clones and lacks some. That table is the source of V, J and clone size, and D and trimming were worked out from the DNA. The sample holds over 350,000 clones, more than 80% seen once. Germline assignment: CDR1 LGHNA and CDR2 YNFKEQ. The CDR3 spans 11 residues. V was clipped by 3 bases and J by 3 bases, with 3 bases between them. V is TRBV4-2 and J is TRBJ2-7; D gene ambiguous. Material: peripheral blood. The receptor comes from a woman younger than 45 with active or convalescent COVID-19. The CDR3 protein is CASSHNYEQYF. DNA of the CDR3: TGTGCCAGCAGCCATAACTACGAGCAGTACTTC.